The next 22 T cell receptor beta chains were all read from a single sample in a study of T cells in women clearing cervical HPV infection. Clones were sequenced by immunoSEQ multiplex PCR, and TCRdb holds only the in-frame ones, with some missing. The repertoire table contains some 31,000 clones. The specimen was blood buffy coat. The origin of the receptors is a woman between 18 and 69 years old with a cervical HPV16 infection that either progressed to CIN3+ or cleared (not recorded which).

Regarding this clone: The missing CDR3 end, 3 residues past where the read stops, is filled in from the germline J gene. V and J are TRBV19 and TRBJ2-7; 10 bases align to TRBD1. CDR3 size: 14 residues. Germline loops: CDR1 LNHDA, CDR2 SQIVND (reference sequence). Losses at the gene ends were 5 bases for V and 2 bases for J; bases not matched to a gene: 3. This chain's CDR3 is CASSSGTGAYEQYF. CDR3 DNA, as far as it was read: TGTGCCAGTAGTTCTGGGACAGGGGCCTACGAG.

Comment on this clone: The read ends 3 residues before the CDR3 terminus; that terminus is restored from the germline J gene. The chain links TRBV14 to TRBJ1-1; D remains ambiguous. CDR1 SGHDN and CDR2 FVKESK come from the germline V gene. The CDR3 loop spans 13 amino acids. CDR3 sequence: CASSHRTSGVAFF. The sequenced part of the CDR3 DNA is TGTGCCAGCAGCCACCGGACTAGCGGGGTA.

Of note for this clone: The read falls 3 residues short of the CDR3 end, and the missing part is taken from the germline J gene. The rearrangement uses TRBV5-1 and TRBJ2-5; D is ambiguous. This CDR3 contains 14 residues. The germline gives CDR1 SGHRS, CDR2 YFSETQ. V gave up 0 bases and J gave up 1 base, with 7 bases separating them. CDR3 bases read: TGCGCCAGCAGCTTGGCCAACAGCCAAGAGACC. The encoded protein is CASSLANSQET. The whole CDR3 protein is CASSLANSQETQYF.

As concerns this clone: The read gets to within 3 residues of the CDR3 end, and the germline J gene fills in the rest. The chain couples TRBV7-8 to TRBJ1-2; maybe TRBD1 (5 bases). This CDR3 contains 14 residues. The germline V gene has CDR1 SGHVS and CDR2 FQNEAQ. The covered CDR3 bases are TGTGCCAGCAGCTTAGACAGGAGTGGTGAGAGC. Protein sequence: CASSLDRSGES. The full CDR3 is CASSLDRSGESYTF.

Details on this clone: The CDR3 end falls 3 residues outside the read, so it is completed with the germline J gene. The J gene is TRBJ2-7, the V gene TRBV29-1; TRBD1 matches 10 bases. Per the germline V gene, CDR1 is SQVTM and CDR2 is ANQGSEA. The CDR3 spans 14 residues. Trimming cost V 7 bases and J 2 bases; bases outside gene matches: 8. The DNA read from the CDR3 is TGCAGCGCCACGCGGGGACAGGGGACCTACGAG. The encoded protein is CSATRGQGTYE. In full, the CDR3 reads CSATRGQGTYEQYF.

Comment on this clone: Read coverage stops 3 residues before the CDR3 terminus; the germline J gene supplies the remainder. The chain couples TRBV5-4 to TRBJ2-4, with D maybe TRBD1 (5 bases). CDR3 size: 15 residues. In germline, CDR1 is SGHNT, CDR2 YYREEE (reference sequence). This chain's CDR3 is CASSSDSTANYGQYF. Incomplete CDR3 DNA: TGTGCCAGCAGCTCCGACAGTACAGCTAACTATGGT.

Concerning this clone itself: The read halts 3 residues ahead of the CDR3 end, with the missing end drawn from the germline J gene. This sequence joins TRBV24-1 and TRBJ2-3; 11 positions agree with TRBD1. This CDR3 contains 16 residues. J was trimmed by 1 base and V by 4 bases; bases with no gene match: 3. CDR1 and CDR2 from the germline V gene are KGHDR and SFDVKD. Partial CDR3 DNA: TGTGCCACCAGTGAGGGGGACAGGGGGGGCACAGATACG. Protein product: CATSEGDRGGTDT. The entire CDR3 is CATSEGDRGGTDTQYF.

Remarks on this clone: The junction departs from germline at one end; a sequencing error may be responsible. The read is 3 residues too short to cover the CDR3 end, so that end is filled in from the germline J gene. The chain uses TRBV6-1 and TRBJ1-1; the D is unclear. This CDR3 spans 13 amino acids. Germline CDR1 and CDR2: MNHNS and SASEGT. The CDR3 is CASREGGNTEAFF. The CDR3 bases that were read are TGTGCCAGCAGAGAAGGCGGGAACACTGAA.

Points on this clone: The read gets to within 3 residues of the CDR3 end, and the germline J gene fills in the rest. The rearrangement joins TRBV18 to TRBJ1-2; D is ambiguous. CDR3 length: 12 residues. Germline V gene sequence: CDR1 KGHSH, CDR2 LQKENI. The CDR3 loop is CASSQSRGDYTF. The CDR3 bases that were read are TGTGCCAGCTCCCAATCCCGGGGTGAC.

Considering frequency, this clone is medium-sized. The read gets to within 3 residues of the CDR3 end, and the germline J gene fills in the rest. The rearrangement uses TRBV19 and TRBJ2-5, with 9 bases that match TRBD2. Germline trimming cut 1 base from V and 0 bases from J; bases unmatched to any gene: 3. CDR1 and CDR2 from the germline V gene are LNHDA and SQIVND (reference sequence). The CDR3 consists of 16 residues. The DNA read from the CDR3 is TGTGCCAGTAGTATAGGACTAGCGGTGTACCAAGAGACC. This sequence encodes CASSIGLAVYQET. The CDR3 as a whole reads CASSIGLAVYQETQYF.

Of note for this clone: The read gets to within 3 residues of the CDR3 end, and the germline J gene fills in the rest. The V call is TRBV30, the J call TRBJ2-2; 11 bases line up with TRBD1. V dropped 3 bases and J dropped 6; count of bases not matched to a gene: 9. There are 16 residues in the CDR3. The germline V gene encodes CDR1 GTSNPN and CDR2 SVGIG (reference sequence). This chain's CDR3 is CAWRSPDRGRAGELFF. The covered CDR3 bases are TGTGCCTGGAGGAGCCCGGACAGGGGGCGCGCCGGGGAG.

Points on this clone: The missing CDR3 end, 3 residues past where the read stops, is filled in from the germline J gene. The chain recombines TRBV30 with TRBJ2-3; D gene ambiguous. Trimming took off 0 bases at V and 7 bases at J, with 11 bases between the two ends. CDR3 size: 13 residues. Looked up from germline, CDR1 is GTSNPN and CDR2 is SVGIG (reference sequence). This CDR3 reads CAWSVGGRYTQYF. CDR3 DNA, as far as it was read: TGTGCCTGGAGTGTAGGTGGCCGATATACG.

As to this clone: The missing CDR3 end, 3 residues past where the read stops, is filled in from the germline J gene. The rearrangement links TRBV18 to TRBJ1-2, with D possibly TRBD1 on 6 matching bases. Germline lookup yields CDR1 KGHSH and CDR2 LQKENI. This CDR3 is built from 16 residues. The part of the CDR3 DNA that was read is TGTGCCAGCTCACCAAGGGGGACTAGCGGCCACAATGAC. Translating it yields CASSPRGTSGHND. The whole CDR3 reads CASSPRGTSGHNDYTF. Full variable domain (rest looked up from reference TRBV18 and TRBJ1-2): NAGVMQNPRHLVRRRGQEARLRCSPMKGHSHVYWYRQLPEEGLKFMVYLQKENIIDESGMPKERFSAEFPKEGPSILRIQQVVRGDSAAYFCASSPRGTSGHNDYTFGSGTRLTVV.

The CDR3 spells CASSPGSSYSGNTIYF. CDR3 bases read: TGTGCCAGCTCACCCGGCAGTAGCTATTCTGGAAACACC. The chain is built from TRBV18 and TRBJ1-3, with D uncertain. The CDR3 is cut off 3 residues early in the read; its end comes from the germline J gene. Deletions cut 3 bases from V and 1 base from J, with 13 bases between. The CDR3 is made up of 16 amino acids. Germline V lookup: CDR1 KGHSH, CDR2 LQKENI.

Partial CDR3 DNA: TGTGCCTGGAGCGTACCCTGGACAGGGTCGAATGAAAAA. This translates into CAWSVPWTGSNEK. The entire CDR3 sequence reads CAWSVPWTGSNEKLFF. The rearrangement links TRBV30 to TRBJ1-4, with 8 bases identical to TRBD1. The read terminates 3 residues before the CDR3 end, so the remaining end is supplied by the germline J gene. Germline V gene lookup returns CDR1 GTSNPN and CDR2 SVGIG (reference sequence). The CDR3 totals 16 residues. The ends lost 3 bases at V and 5 bases at J; junction bases unmatched: 11. Supplemented by reference TRBV30 and TRBJ1-4, the full variable domain reads SQTIHQWPATLVQPVGSPLSLECTVEGTSNPNLYWYRQAAGRGLQLLFYSVGIGQISSEVPQNLSASRPQDRQFILSSKKLLLSDSGFYLCAWSVPWTGSNEKLFFGSGTQLSVL.

Comments on this clone: The read stops 3 residues short of the end of the CDR3; the missing end is completed from the germline J gene. The chain links TRBV5-1 to TRBJ2-7; 7 nucleotides agree with TRBD2. V lost 7 bases and J lost 6; bases outside the gene matches: 19. The V gene's germline CDR1 is SGHRS and CDR2 YFSETQ. The CDR3 totals 16 residues. CDR3 DNA, as far as it was read: TGCGCCAGCGGGAGGGGTGGACAAGAAAAGGCCGGCGAG. Encoded protein: CASGRGGQEKAGE. The full CDR3 is CASGRGGQEKAGEQYF.

Concerning this clone: The read ends 3 residues before the CDR3 terminus; that terminus is restored from the germline J gene. The V gene is TRBV5-4, the J gene TRBJ1-2; a weak D match, TRBD1 (5 bases). This CDR3 is built from 13 residues. Germline V gene sequence: CDR1 SGHNT, CDR2 YYREEE (reference sequence). Trimming pared 2 bases from V and 4 bases from J, leaving 9 bases between. Incomplete CDR3 DNA: TGTGCCAGCAGCTTATGGGGGGGCTATGGC. Protein: CASSLWGGYG. The whole CDR3 region reads CASSLWGGYGYTF.

This CDR3 reads CASSSGLMHVDTQYF. The sequenced CDR3 bases are TGTGCCAGCAGTAGCGGTTTAATGCACGTAGATACG. The V and J genes are TRBV12-3 or TRBV12-4 and TRBJ2-3; a weak D match, TRBD2 (5 bases). The sequence runs out 3 residues before the end of the CDR3; the remainder is reconstructed from the germline J gene. The germline V and J ends were trimmed by 5 bases and 5 bases, with 17 bases remaining between them. This CDR3 is built from 15 residues.

Of note for this clone: Read data end 3 residues before the CDR3 end; the end is taken from the germline J gene. The V and J genes are TRBV19 and TRBJ2-3; the D gene is possibly TRBD1 (6 bases). V lost 5 bases to trimming and J lost 2 bases, with 17 bases between them. The CDR3 loop spans 16 amino acids. Germline V gene lookup returns CDR1 LNHDA and CDR2 SQIVND (reference sequence). CDR3 amino acids: CASSGQFGSVTDTQYF. The CDR3 DNA, read in part, is TGTGCCAGTAGTGGACAGTTCGGGTCGGTCACAGATACG. The whole variable domain, filled in from reference TRBV19 and TRBJ2-3, reads DGGITQSPKYLFRKEGQNVTLSCEQNLNHDAMYWYRQDPGQGLRLIYYSQIVNDFQKGDIAEGYSVSREKKESFPLTVTSAQKNPTAFYLCASSGQFGSVTDTQYFGPGTRLTVL.

Here the CDR3 reads CSAKRRRGTDTQYF. The DNA read from the CDR3 is TGCAGTGCCAAGAGGCGGAGAGGCACAGATACG. This sequence joins TRBV20-1 and TRBJ2-3, with no clear D. The read stops 3 residues short of the end of the CDR3; the missing end is completed from the germline J gene. Trimming took 6 bases from V and 1 from J, leaving 14 bases between them. The CDR3 contains 14 residues. The germline V gene has CDR1 DFQATT and CDR2 SNEGSKA (reference sequence).

Concerning this clone itself: The read falls 3 residues short of the CDR3 end, and the missing part is taken from the germline J gene. The chain is built from TRBV19 and TRBJ2-3, with 9 nucleotides matching TRBD1. CDR3 length: 14 amino acids. J was trimmed by 6 bases and V by 4 bases; bases with no gene match: 5. CDR1 is LNHDA, CDR2 SQIVND, per germline (reference sequence). CDR3 DNA (partial): TGTGCCAGTAGTAACAGGGGGCTCGACGATACG. Its translation is CASSNRGLDDT. The CDR3 reads in full as CASSNRGLDDTQYF.

With regard to this clone: The CDR3 extends 3 residues past the end of the read, so its final part is completed from the germline J gene. This chain uses TRBV6-1 with TRBJ2-5; no clear D gene. The CDR3 totals 12 residues. CDR1 and CDR2 (germline): MNHNS, SASEGT. Trimming took 1 base from V and 5 from J, leaving 5 bases between them. The CDR3 sequence: CASSEGSETQYF. The DNA read from the CDR3 is TGTGCCAGCAGTGAAGGTTCGGAGACC.